One T cell receptor (beta chain) is described in this entry. The germline V and J ends were trimmed by 2 bases and 2 bases, with 13 bases remaining between them. Looked up from germline, CDR1 is MNHEY and CDR2 is SVGEGT. The CDR3 has 15 residues. These data come from a study of control samples from healthy donors and cancer patients. TCRdb keeps only in-frame clones here, not all; method: immunoSEQ multiplex PCR. The repertoire holds 90,000 or so clones, with about 81% as singletons. Sequencing used PBMCs. The chain links TRBV6-2 or TRBV6-3 to TRBJ2-7; D remains unclear. This sequence originates from a man between 65 and 85 years old with lung cancer. The CDR3 nucleotides are TGTGCCAGCAGTTACGGGGTCGGAAACCCCTACGAGCAGTACTTC. Translated, it gives CASSYGVGNPYEQYF.